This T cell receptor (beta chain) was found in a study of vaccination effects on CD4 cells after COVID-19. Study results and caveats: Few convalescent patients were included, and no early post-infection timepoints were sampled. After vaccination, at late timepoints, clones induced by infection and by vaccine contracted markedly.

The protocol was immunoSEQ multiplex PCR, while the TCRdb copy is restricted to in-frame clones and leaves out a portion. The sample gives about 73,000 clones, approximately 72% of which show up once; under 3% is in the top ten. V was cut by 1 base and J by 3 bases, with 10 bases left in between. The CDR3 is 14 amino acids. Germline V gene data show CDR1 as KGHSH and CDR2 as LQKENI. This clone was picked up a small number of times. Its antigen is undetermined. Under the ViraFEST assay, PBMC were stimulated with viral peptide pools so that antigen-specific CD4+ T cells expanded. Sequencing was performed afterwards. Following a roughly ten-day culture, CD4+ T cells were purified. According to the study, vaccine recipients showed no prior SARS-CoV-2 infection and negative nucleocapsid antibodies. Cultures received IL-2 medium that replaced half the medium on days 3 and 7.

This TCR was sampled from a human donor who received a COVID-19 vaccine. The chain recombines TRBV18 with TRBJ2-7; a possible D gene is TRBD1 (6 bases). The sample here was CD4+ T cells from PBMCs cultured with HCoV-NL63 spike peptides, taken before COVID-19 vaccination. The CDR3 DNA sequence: TGTGCCAGCTCACCACTGGCAGGGGACTACGAGCAGTACGTC. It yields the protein CASSPLAGDYEQYV.